Below, 32 T cell receptor beta chains from the same sample are listed, as sequenced in a study of blood T cell repertoires in COVID-19 (dated by TCRdb to about 2020). Preparation of the library involved the immunoSEQ multiplex PCR assay. TCRdb holds this immuneACCESS table with in-frame rearrangements only. Some clones are missing; in checked studies, unresolved V genes explain under half, and the rest has no known cause. In this sample the table shows fewer than 110,000 clones, roughly nine tenths of which occur a single time. Approximately 3.5% of the sample rests with the top ten. The source material was peripheral blood. These TCRs come from a woman aged 55-69 years with acute or convalescent COVID-19.

This clone was counted a few times. This sequence joins TRBV9 and TRBJ1-3; perhaps TRBD1 as D (6 bases). The germline gives CDR1 SGDLS, CDR2 YYNGEE. There are 14 residues in the CDR3. Trimming left V 6 bases short and J 1 base short, with 11 bases between. The CDR3 region is CASTSTGSGNTIYF. Here the CDR3 DNA reads TGTGCCAGCACCTCCACAGGGTCTGGAAACACCATATATTTT.

This chain links TRBV6-5 with TRBJ1-1; D unresolved. The CDR3 length is 13 residues. Trimming removed 10 bases from V and 1 base from J, with 13 bases in between. CDR1 is MNHEY, CDR2 SVGAGI, per germline. Written as DNA, the CDR3 is TGTGCCACCAATTACCGGGGGAACACTGAAGCTTTCTTT. Its protein is CATNYRGNTEAFF.

The V gene is TRBV3-1 (or the pseudogene TRBV3-2), the J gene TRBJ1-1; 7 nucleotides agree with TRBD1. The CDR3 is 17 amino acids. V was clipped by 2 bases and J by 0 bases; unmatched bases: 9. The germline gives CDR1 LGHDT, CDR2 YNNKEL (reference sequence). The CDR3 is CASSQRRQGVLNTEAFF. In nucleotides, the CDR3 is TGTGCCAGCAGCCAACGCCGACAGGGAGTTTTGAACACTGAAGCTTTCTTT.

This chain uses TRBV18 with TRBJ1-5; unclear D gene. Germline loops: CDR1 KGHSH, CDR2 LQKENI. CDR3 size: 15 residues. Trimming shortened V by 4 bases and J by 0 bases, and 10 bases separated the two germline ends. CDR3 protein: CASSLDGNSNQPQHF. For the CDR3, the DNA is TGTGCCAGCTCACTGGACGGGAATAGCAATCAGCCCCAGCATTTT.

This clone showed up just once. The rearrangement links TRBV30 to TRBJ1-2; D not certain. The CDR3 contains 12 residues. Germline loops: CDR1 GTSNPN, CDR2 SVGIG (reference sequence). Trimming removed 1 base from V and 8 bases from J, with 11 bases in between. This CDR3 is CAWSGAKEGYTF. DNA of the CDR3: TGTGCCTGGAGTGGGGCGAAGGAAGGCTACACCTTC.

This chain links TRBV5-6 with TRBJ2-5; 7 positions match TRBD2. The CDR3 is 15 residues long. Germline CDR1 reads SGHDT; CDR2 reads YYEEEE. J lost 2 bases, V lost 4 bases, and 8 bases had no gene match. CDR3 DNA sequence: TGTGCCAGCAGCAGACCGGGACTACAACAAGAGACCCAGTACTTC. The encoded protein is CASSRPGLQQETQYF.

The rearrangement uses TRBV30 and TRBJ2-6, with D possibly being TRBD1 (6 bases). The V and J ends lost 2 bases and 1 base respectively, with 9 bases between them. The germline V gene has CDR1 GTSNPN and CDR2 SVGIG (reference sequence). This CDR3 region has 15 residues. CDR3 protein: CAWSTGQSGANVLTF. The CDR3 DNA reads TGTGCCTGGAGTACCGGACAGTCTGGGGCCAACGTCCTGACTTTC.

The chain links TRBV29-1 to TRBJ1-4; tentatively, D is TRBD1 (5 bases). Trimming took 7 bases from V and 5 from J, leaving 14 bases between them. Per germline, CDR1 SQVTM and CDR2 ANQGSEA. The CDR3 covers 13 residues. The CDR3 region is CSGLREGNEKLFF. In nucleotides, the CDR3 is TGCAGCGGTCTCAGGGAGGGGAATGAAAAACTGTTTTTT.

The J gene is TRBJ2-2, the V gene TRBV28; a possible D gene is TRBD2 (5 bases). Trimming left V 6 bases short and J 0 bases short, with 8 bases between. Germline CDR1 and CDR2: MDHEN and SYDVKM. The CDR3 runs 14 residues. As DNA, the CDR3 is TGTGCCAGCAGAGCCGGGGCGAACACCGGGGAGCTGTTTTTT. It yields the protein CASRAGANTGELFF.

The rearrangement links TRBV5-1 to TRBJ2-7, with D possibly matching TRBD1 (5 bases). V was trimmed by 4 bases and J by 3 bases, leaving 17 bases between them. Per the germline V gene, CDR1 is SGHRS and CDR2 is YFSETQ. CDR3 length equals 15 residues. CDR3 residues: CASSPENRRLYEQYF. The DNA of the CDR3 is TGCGCCAGCAGCCCGGAGAACAGGAGACTCTACGAGCAGTACTTC.

The chain employs TRBV6-5 and TRBJ1-2; 7 bases line up with TRBD1. J was trimmed by 3 bases and V by 4 bases; bases with no gene match: 2. CDR1 and CDR2 from the germline V gene are MNHEY and SVGAGI. There are 13 residues in the CDR3. The CDR3 here is CASSFDRDYGYTF. The DNA for the CDR3 is TGTGCCAGCAGTTTCGACAGGGACTATGGCTACACCTTC.

On this clone itself: This sample includes further DNA sequences coding for the same CDR3. This chain's CDR3 is CASSVGTGLNTEAFF. CDR3 nucleotides: TGTGCCAGCAGCGTAGGGACAGGTTTGAACACTGAAGCTTTCTTT. This sequence joins TRBV9 and TRBJ1-1; 7 nucleotides agree with TRBD1. After removal of 0 bases from V and 0 bases from J, the junction contained 2 bases not matched to a gene. Per germline, CDR1 SGDLS and CDR2 YYNGEE. The CDR3 is 15 residues long.

This clone occurred once. The CDR3 DNA reads as TGTGCCAGCAGTAGGACAGCAATTGGAAACACCATATATTTT. Protein: CASSRTAIGNTIYF. The chain uses TRBV6-5 and TRBJ1-3; TRBD1 might be the D (6 bases). The germline gives CDR1 MNHEY, CDR2 SVGAGI. Trimming cost V 5 bases and J 3 bases, with 11 bases left between them. The CDR3 consists of 14 residues.

The table lists this clone with a count of one. The chain recombines TRBV10-3 with TRBJ1-1; possibly TRBD1 for D (5 bases). CDR3 size: 16 residues. Trimming pared 0 bases from V and 0 bases from J, leaving 11 bases between. Germline CDR1 is ENHRY and CDR2 is SYGVKD. The CDR3 here is CAISESSGGLNTEAFF. The CDR3 DNA reads TGTGCCATCAGTGAGTCGAGCGGGGGGTTGAACACTGAAGCTTTCTTT.

The rearrangement links TRBV7-6 to TRBJ2-1; maybe TRBD2 (6 bases). Germline CDR1 reads SGHVS; CDR2 reads FNYEAQ. V was pared by 6 bases and J by 0 bases, with 12 bases between. The CDR3 has 15 residues. CDR3 coding DNA: TGTGCCAGCAGTCCTAGCGTAAGCTCCTACAATGAGCAGTTCTTC. Protein sequence: CASSPSVSSYNEQFF. The full variable domain, rest sourced from reference TRBV7-6 and TRBJ2-1, is GAGVSQSPRYKVTKRGQDVALRCDPISGHVSLYWYRQALGQGPEFLTYFNYEAQQDKSGLPNDRFSAERPEGSISTLTIQRTEQRDSAMYRCASSPSVSSYNEQFFGPGTRLTVL.

The chain joins TRBV19 to TRBJ1-6, with D perhaps TRBD1 (5 bases). The V gene lost 3 bases and the J gene lost 10 bases, with 13 bases spanning the gap. CDR3 length: 14 residues. Germline CDR1 reads LNHDA; CDR2 reads SQIVND (reference sequence). CDR3 region: CASSIAGRESPLHF. In DNA form, the CDR3 reads TGTGCCAGTAGTATCGCAGGGCGAGAATCACCCCTCCACTTT.

This clone was seen a single time. The rearrangement links TRBV5-1 to TRBJ2-1, with 7 bases lining up with TRBD1. The CDR3 runs to 16 residues. Germline CDR1 SGHRS, CDR2 YFSETQ. V lost 0 bases, J lost 4 bases, and 7 bases stayed unmatched. The CDR3 region is CASSLVGGLEYNEQFF. CDR3 coding DNA: TGCGCCAGCAGCTTGGTAGGGGGCTTGGAGTACAATGAGCAGTTCTTC.

This chain connects TRBV2 to TRBJ2-6; a weak D match, TRBD2 (7 bases). V shed 5 bases and J shed 0 bases, with 26 bases lying between them. Germline V lookup: CDR1 SNHLY, CDR2 FYNNEI. The length of the CDR3 is 21 residues. The CDR3 nucleotides read TGTGCCAGCAGTACTTCTCCTGGGCAGGGGACTACCCGCTCTGGGGCCAACGTCCTGACTTTC. This sequence encodes CASSTSPGQGTTRSGANVLTF.

In this sample, this clone turned up a few times. The chain links TRBV6-1 to TRBJ1-4; maybe TRBD1 (5 bases). This CDR3 comprises 16 residues. CDR1 is MNHNS, CDR2 SASEGT, per germline. Deletions cut 0 bases from V and 5 bases from J, with 13 bases between. The CDR3 bases are TGTGCCAGCAGTGAAGCGCGCGGGGGGGTGAATGAAAAACTGTTTTTT. Its translation is CASSEARGGVNEKLFF.

The rearrangement uses TRBV11-2 and TRBJ2-1, with TRBD2 matching over 11 bases. The CDR3 is 15 residues long. The germline gives CDR1 SGHAT, CDR2 FQNNGV. The V and J ends lost 5 bases and 7 bases, in that order; junction bases with no gene match: 7. CDR3 in DNA: TGTGCCAGCAGCGCCCGACTAGCGGGAATTAATGAGCAGTTCTTC. The encoded protein is CASSARLAGINEQFF.

This clone was seen just once. The V and J genes are TRBV7-3 and TRBJ2-3, with D possibly being TRBD2 (6 bases). V lost 0 bases to trimming and J lost 3 bases, with 13 bases between them. The germline CDR1 and CDR2 sequences are SGHTA and FQGTGA. The CDR3 covers 16 residues. The CDR3 loop reads CASSLTRRAGTDTQYF. The CDR3 DNA is TGTGCCAGCAGCTTAACGAGGAGGGCCGGAACAGATACGCAGTATTTT.

J is TRBJ1-5 and V is TRBV2; 9 bases line up with TRBD1. The ends lost 6 bases at V and 7 bases at J; junction bases unmatched: 4. This CDR3 spans 13 amino acids. Germline V gene sequence: CDR1 SNHLY, CDR2 FYNNEI. The CDR3: CASRGQGRQPQHF. The DNA of the CDR3 is TGTGCCAGCAGAGGACAGGGGAGGCAGCCCCAGCATTTT.

The chain combines TRBV11-3 with TRBJ1-4; 10 bases map to TRBD1. The germline V gene has CDR1 SGHNT and CDR2 YENEEA. CDR3 length equals 15 residues. J gave up 8 bases and V 5 bases, and 8 bases lay outside the gene matches. This CDR3 is CASSPGTGEQEKLFF. In DNA form, the CDR3 reads TGTGCCAGCAGCCCCGGGACAGGGGAGCAGGAAAAACTGTTTTTT.

The chain is built from TRBV30 and TRBJ1-3; D unresolved. CDR3 size: 16 residues. Germline V CDR1 and CDR2: GTSNPN, SVGIG (reference sequence). The V and J ends lost 4 bases and 0 bases respectively, with 16 bases between them. CDR3 region: CAWTYPGLNSGNTIYF. Written as DNA, the CDR3 is TGTGCCTGGACGTACCCCGGACTGAACTCTGGAAACACCATATATTTT.

This chain uses TRBV18 with TRBJ1-4; D is unclear. Trimming cost V 4 bases and J 8 bases, with 14 bases left between them. Per germline, CDR1 KGHSH and CDR2 LQKENI. The CDR3 sequence is 14 residues long. CDR3 nucleotide sequence: TGTGCCAGCTCACTACTAGAGAATGGAGAAAAACTGTTTTTT. Translating gives CASSLLENGEKLFF.

The V gene is TRBV7-9, the J gene TRBJ2-3; D is perhaps TRBD1 (6 bases). V gave up 6 bases and J gave up 2 bases, with 9 bases separating them. CDR3 size: 13 residues. The germline V gene has CDR1 SEHNR and CDR2 FQNEAQ (reference sequence). CDR3 residues: CASRGQPTDTQYF. CDR3 nucleotide sequence: TGTGCCAGCAGGGGACAACCCACAGATACGCAGTATTTT.

Points on this clone: Compared with germline, one end of the junction differs, possibly owing to a read error. This chain uses TRBV29-1 with TRBJ1-2; D is possibly TRBD1 (6 bases). The germline V gene encodes CDR1 SQVTM and CDR2 ANQGSEA. The CDR3 consists of 12 residues. The CDR3 coding sequence is TGCAGCGTCGGGAAGGGGGTTTTGTGGACCGCCTTC. It translates to CSVGKGVLWTAF.

In this sample, this clone turned up a few times. The J gene is TRBJ1-5, the V gene TRBV28, with D possibly being TRBD1 (5 bases). The germline V gene has CDR1 MDHEN and CDR2 SYDVKM. Deletions cut 5 bases from V and 5 bases from J, with 19 bases between. There are 16 residues in the CDR3. In nucleotides, the CDR3 is TGTGCCAGCAGTGGCCTCTGGACGGGGGGTCATCAGCCCCAGCATTTT. Protein product: CASSGLWTGGHQPQHF.

V gene TRBV24-1 combines with J gene TRBJ2-5; TRBD2 aligns across 10 bases. The trim removed 3 bases at V and 4 bases at J, leaving 7 bases unmatched. The CDR3 sequence is 16 residues long. Germline V lookup: CDR1 KGHDR, CDR2 SFDVKD. The DNA of the CDR3 is TGTGCCACCAGTGATCCCAGCGGGAGGGCTGGAGAGACCCAGTACTTC. Its translation: CATSDPSGRAGETQYF.

The chain links TRBV5-7 to TRBJ1-3, with a weak D call TRBD1 (6 bases). TRBV5-7 qualifies as an ORF whose function is uncertain. The CDR3 contains 15 residues. V was cut by 2 bases and J by 3 bases, with 12 bases left in between. The DNA for the CDR3 is TGTGCCAGCAGCTTCGAAGGGGGTTGTGGAAACACCATATATTTT. As protein: CASSFEGGCGNTIYF.

Points on this clone: The sample holds other DNA sequences that translate to the same CDR3. This chain connects TRBV9 to TRBJ2-1; a possible D gene is TRBD2 (5 bases). The length of the CDR3 is 15 residues. Germline V lookup: CDR1 SGDLS, CDR2 YYNGEE. V was clipped by 0 bases and J by 3 bases, with 10 bases between them. This chain's CDR3 is CASSVGTRGYNEQFF. CDR3 bases: TGTGCCAGCAGCGTAGGGACCCGGGGCTACAATGAGCAGTTCTTC. Drawing the rest from reference TRBV9 and TRBJ2-1, the complete variable domain is DSGVTQTPKHLITATGQRVTLRCSPRSGDLSVYWYQQSLDQGLQFLIQYYNGEERAKGNILERFSAQQFPDLHSELNLSSLELGDSALYFCASSVGTRGYNEQFFGPGTRLTVL.

The CDR3 sequence: CASSKGREIGYGYTF. CDR3 DNA: TGTGCCAGCAGCAAGGGACGGGAGATTGGTTATGGCTACACCTTC. The rearrangement links TRBV5-4 to TRBJ1-2; tentative D call: TRBD1 (5 bases). Germline V gene lookup returns CDR1 SGHNT and CDR2 YYREEE (reference sequence). This CDR3 is 15 amino acids long. Trimming stripped 4 bases from V and 5 bases from J, with 18 bases between. Looking up the rest from reference TRBV5-4 and TRBJ1-2 gives the full variable domain: ETGVTQSPTHLIKTRGQQVTLRCSSQSGHNTVSWYQQALGQGPQFIFQYYREEENGRGNFPPRFSGLQFPNYSSELNVNALELDDSALYLCASSKGREIGYGYTFGSGTRLTVV.